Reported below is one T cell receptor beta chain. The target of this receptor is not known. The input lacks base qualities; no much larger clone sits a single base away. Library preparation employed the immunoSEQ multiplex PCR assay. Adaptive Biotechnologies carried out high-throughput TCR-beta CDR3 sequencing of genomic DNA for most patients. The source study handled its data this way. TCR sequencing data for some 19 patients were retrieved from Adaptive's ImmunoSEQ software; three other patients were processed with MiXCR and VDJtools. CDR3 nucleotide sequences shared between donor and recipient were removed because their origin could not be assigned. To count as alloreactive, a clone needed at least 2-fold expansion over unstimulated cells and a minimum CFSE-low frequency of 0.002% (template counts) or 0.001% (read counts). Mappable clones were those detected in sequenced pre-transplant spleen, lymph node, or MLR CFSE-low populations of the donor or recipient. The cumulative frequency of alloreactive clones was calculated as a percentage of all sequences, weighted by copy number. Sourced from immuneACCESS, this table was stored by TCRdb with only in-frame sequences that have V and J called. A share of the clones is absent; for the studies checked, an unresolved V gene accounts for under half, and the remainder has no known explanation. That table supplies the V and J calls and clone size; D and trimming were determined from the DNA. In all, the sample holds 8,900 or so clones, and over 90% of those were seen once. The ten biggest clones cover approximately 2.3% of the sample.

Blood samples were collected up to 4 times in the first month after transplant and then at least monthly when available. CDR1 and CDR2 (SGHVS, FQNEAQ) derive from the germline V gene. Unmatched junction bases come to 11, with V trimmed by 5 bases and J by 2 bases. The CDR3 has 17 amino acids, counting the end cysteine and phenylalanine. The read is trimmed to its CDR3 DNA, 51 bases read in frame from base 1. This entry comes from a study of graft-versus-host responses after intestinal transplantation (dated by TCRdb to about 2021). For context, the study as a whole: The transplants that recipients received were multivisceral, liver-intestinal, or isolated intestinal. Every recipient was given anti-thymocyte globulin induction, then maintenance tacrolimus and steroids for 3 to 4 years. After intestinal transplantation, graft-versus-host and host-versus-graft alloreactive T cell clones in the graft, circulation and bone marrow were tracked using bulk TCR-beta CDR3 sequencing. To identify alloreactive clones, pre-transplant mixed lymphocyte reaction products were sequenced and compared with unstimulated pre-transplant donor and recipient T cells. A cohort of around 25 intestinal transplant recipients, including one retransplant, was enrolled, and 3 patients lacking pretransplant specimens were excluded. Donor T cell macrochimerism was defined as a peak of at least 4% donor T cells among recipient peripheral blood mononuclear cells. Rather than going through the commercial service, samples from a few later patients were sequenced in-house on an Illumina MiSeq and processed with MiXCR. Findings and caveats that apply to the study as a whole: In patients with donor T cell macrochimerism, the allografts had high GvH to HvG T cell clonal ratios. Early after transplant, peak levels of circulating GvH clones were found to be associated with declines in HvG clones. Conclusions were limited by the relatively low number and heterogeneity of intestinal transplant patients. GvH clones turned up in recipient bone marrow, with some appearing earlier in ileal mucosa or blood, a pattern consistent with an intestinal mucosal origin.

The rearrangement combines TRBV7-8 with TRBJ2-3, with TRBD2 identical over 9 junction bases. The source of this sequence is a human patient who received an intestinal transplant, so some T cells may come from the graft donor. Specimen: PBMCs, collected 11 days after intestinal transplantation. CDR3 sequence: CASSLRRLAVSTDTQYF. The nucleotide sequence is TGTGCCAGCAGCCTACGGCGACTAGCGGTATCCACAGATACGCAGTATTTT.